This T cell receptor beta chain is drawn from a study of T cell responses to AZD1222 COVID-19 vaccine. The protocol was immunoSEQ multiplex PCR, while the TCRdb copy is restricted to in-frame clones and leaves out a portion. The table shows about 84,000 clones, with 70% to 90% occurring only once. The V and J ends lost 3 bases and 2 bases, in that order; junction bases with no gene match: 4. Per the germline V gene, CDR1 is LNHDA and CDR2 is SQIVND (reference sequence). This CDR3 has 16 residues. The clonotype was recovered from an adult in good health. The chain has TRBV19 and TRBJ2-4; 10 nucleotides agree with TRBD2. Here the sequenced sample was peripheral blood, taken on day 0 of AZD1222 vaccination. CDR3 sequence reads: CASSIPGLATKNIQYF. Here the CDR3 DNA reads TGTGCCAGTAGTATTCCGGGACTAGCGACCAAAAACATTCAGTACTTC.